These 13 T cell receptor beta chains were sequenced from one sample in a study of T cell responses to AZD1222 COVID-19 vaccine (dated by TCRdb to the early 2020s). Explained via the paper, the time point label denotes: about 28 days (+/-7) after the second vaccine dose. Receptors were amplified or captured by the immunoSEQ multiplex PCR assay. In its TCRdb copy, this immuneACCESS table keeps in-frame sequences only and misses some clones. Where compared with another copy, unresolved V genes explain less than half of these, and the others have no known cause. A total of some 190,000 clones appear in this sample, 80% to 95% of them only once. The ten largest clones represent around 2% of the sample. The sequenced sample was peripheral blood, obtained 28 days after the second AZD1222 dose. The receptors originated from an adult who received the AZD1222 COVID-19 vaccine.

This clone was found once. This chain uses TRBV7-2 with TRBJ2-1; D might be TRBD1 or TRBD2, each matching 5 bases. From germline, CDR1 is SGHTA and CDR2 FQGNSA. V was clipped by 5 bases and J by 6 bases, with 20 bases between them. CDR3 length: 16 residues. In DNA, the CDR3 is TGTGCCAGCAGCGTACAGACTCGGGGCTTTTCCAATGAGCAGTTCTTC. Encoded protein: CASSVQTRGFSNEQFF.

This chain connects TRBV5-6 to TRBJ1-4; TRBD1 aligns across 7 bases. The CDR3 runs 18 residues. The V gene end was trimmed by 6 bases and the J gene end by 5 bases; junction bases not matched to a gene: 19. From germline, CDR1 is SGHDT and CDR2 YYEEEE. CDR3 protein: CASNQPAAGTAGNEKLFF. The CDR3 region has the DNA TGTGCCAGCAACCAGCCAGCCGCCGGGACAGCGGGGAATGAAAAACTGTTTTTT.

The chain joins TRBV3-1 (or the pseudogene TRBV3-2) to TRBJ1-2; D remains ambiguous. The V and J ends lost 4 bases and 8 bases respectively, with 14 bases between them. This CDR3 has 13 amino acids. Germline CDR1 LGHDT, CDR2 YNNKEL (reference sequence). The CDR3 reads CASSLDWNMGYTF. The DNA for the CDR3 is TGTGCCAGCAGCCTTGATTGGAACATGGGCTACACCTTC.

This clone is a singleton in its sample. This sequence joins TRBV6-5 and TRBJ2-2, with D perhaps TRBD2 (6 bases). The CDR3 length is 14 residues. Trimming cost V 2 bases and J 7 bases, with 11 bases left between them. Germline CDR1 MNHEY, CDR2 SVGAGI. The CDR3 sequence: CASSYVGLSGELFF. CDR3 coding DNA: TGTGCCAGCAGTTACGTGGGACTGAGCGGGGAGCTGTTTTTT.

This rearrangement joins TRBV4-2 to TRBJ2-2; tentatively, D is TRBD1 or TRBD2 (5 bases each). The CDR3 has 15 amino acids. The V gene lost 3 bases and the J gene lost 2 bases, with 10 bases spanning the gap. Germline lookup yields CDR1 LGHNA and CDR2 YNFKEQ. The CDR3 loop reads CASSQGDRNTGELFF. CDR3 nucleotides: TGTGCCAGCAGCCAGGGAGACAGAAACACCGGGGAGCTGTTTTTT.

This chain joins TRBV27 and TRBJ1-1, with 12 bases identical to TRBD1. V dropped 3 bases and J dropped 1; count of bases not matched to a gene: 3. The CDR3 consists of 16 residues. CDR1 MNHEY and CDR2 SMNVEV come from the germline V gene (reference sequence). The CDR3 sequence: CASSLGTGGGNTEAFF. The DNA of the CDR3 is TGTGCCAGCAGTTTGGGGACAGGGGGCGGGAACACTGAAGCTTTCTTT.

The chain employs TRBV28 and TRBJ2-6; D may be TRBD2 (6 bases). This CDR3 has 16 residues. Germline-derived CDR1 and CDR2 are MDHEN and SYDVKM. V was clipped by 2 bases and J by 2 bases, with 10 bases between them. This CDR3 reads CASSLPIAAGANVLTF. CDR3 DNA: TGTGCCAGCAGTTTACCCATAGCGGCTGGGGCCAACGTCCTGACTTTC.

This chain connects TRBV28 to TRBJ2-1; no reliable D call. CDR3 length: 13 residues. V lost 4 bases to trimming and J lost 8 bases, with 12 bases between them. Germline CDR1 MDHEN, CDR2 SYDVKM. CDR3 amino acids: CASSSWIKDEQFF. CDR3 sequence (DNA): TGTGCCAGCAGTTCCTGGATCAAGGATGAGCAGTTCTTC.

CDR3 sequence: CASSGGGPDTQYF. The CDR3, as DNA: TGTGCCAGCAGTGGTGGGGGGCCAGATACGCAGTATTTT. This chain links TRBV28 with TRBJ2-3; D tentatively reads TRBD1 or TRBD2 (6 bases each). CDR1 MDHEN and CDR2 SYDVKM come from the germline V gene. Trimming removed 5 bases from V and 4 bases from J, with 10 bases in between. This CDR3 spans 13 amino acids. The full variable domain, with the rest looked up from reference TRBV28 and TRBJ2-3, is DVKVTQSSRYLVKRTGEKVFLECVQDMDHENMFWYRQDPGLGLRLIYFSYDVKMKEKGDIPEGYSVSREKKERFSLILESASTNQTSMYLCASSGGGPDTQYFGPGTRLTVL.

V gene TRBV4-1 combines with J gene TRBJ1-2, with TRBD1 matching 8 bases. V dropped 1 base and J dropped 4; count of bases not matched to a gene: 5. CDR3 length equals 15 residues. CDR1 MGHRA and CDR2 YSYEKL come from the germline V gene. Written as DNA, the CDR3 is TGCGCCAGCAGCCAAGGTCCAGGGGGCCTCTATGGCTACACCTTC. It yields the protein CASSQGPGGLYGYTF.

This clone was picked up a small number of times. V and J are TRBV7-9 and TRBJ1-6; 12 nucleotides align to TRBD1. The V gene's germline CDR1 is SEHNR and CDR2 FQNEAQ (reference sequence). This CDR3 has 16 amino acids. V shed 5 bases, J shed 9 bases, and the junction held 8 bases outside the gene matches. This CDR3 is CASSQGTGGAASPLHF. Written as DNA, the CDR3 is TGTGCCAGCAGCCAAGGGACAGGGGGCGCGGCTTCACCCCTCCACTTT.

The V call is TRBV4-2, the J call TRBJ1-2, with 9 bases matching TRBD1. The CDR3 runs 13 residues. After removal of 4 bases from V and 8 bases from J, the junction contained 5 bases not matched to a gene. The germline V gene has CDR1 LGHNA and CDR2 YNFKEQ. The CDR3 DNA follows: TGTGCCAGCAGCCCGGGACAGGGTGTCGGCTACACCTTC. It translates to CASSPGQGVGYTF.

This chain uses TRBV14 with TRBJ1-6; TRBD1 aligns across 7 bases. The J segment lost 9 bases and the V segment lost 0 bases, leaving 11 bases of the junction unmatched. Looked up from germline, CDR1 is SGHDN and CDR2 is FVKESK. The CDR3 loop spans 17 amino acids. The CDR3 region is CASSQDIRTGAGSPLHF. The CDR3 nucleotides are TGTGCCAGCAGCCAAGATATCCGGACAGGCGCTGGTTCACCCCTCCACTTT. Combining the CDR3 with reference TRBV14 and TRBJ1-6 gives the whole variable domain EAGVTQFPSHSVIEKGQTVTLRCDPISGHDNLYWYRRVMGKEIKFLLHFVKESKQDESGMPNNRFLAERTGGTYSTLKVQPAELEDSGVYFCASSQDIRTGAGSPLHFGNGTRLTVT.